This is a list of T cell receptor beta chains from one sample in a study of post-analysis software for immune sequencing data. A single record per CDR3 protein comes from TCRdb applying MiXCR to the PCR reads. In the table there are about 460,000 distinct CDR3 sequences, nearly 45% of which are singletons. The specimen sequenced was blood. The source of these receptors is a girl aged 5 to 17 with multiple sclerosis. CDR3s include the opening cysteine and the closing phenylalanine or tryptophan. D genes are given only for firm matches. For some rows the clone size is stated as once, few or many, or as a class when expanded; others skip it.

d_call j_call clone_size v_call cdr3_aa cdr3_nt
- TRBJ2-7 - TRBV11-2 CASSLAPGELEQYF TGTGCCAGCAGCTTAGCCCCAGGGGAGCTCGAGCAGTACTTC
TRBD1 TRBJ1-2 - TRBV20-1 CSASGTGGGGYTF TGCAGTGCTAGTGGGACAGGGGGTGGGGGCTACACCTTC
- TRBJ2-7 - TRBV11-2 CASSLSSGEQYF TGTGCCAGCAGCTTAAGCTCGGGCGAGCAGTACTTC
TRBD2 TRBJ2-3 - TRBV4-2 CASSLAVGTTRPDTQYF TGTGCCAGCAGCCTAGCCGTGGGGACTACTCGTCCAGATACGCAGTATTTT
- TRBJ2-3 - TRBV11-2 CASSPGSLGVTDTQYF TGTGCCAGCAGCCCTGGTTCACTGGGGGTAACAGATACGCAGTATTTT
- TRBJ2-7 - TRBV7-6 CASSFLEDGQNYEQYF TGTGCCAGCAGCTTCTTAGAGGATGGACAGAACTACGAGCAGTACTTC
TRBD2 TRBJ2-3 - TRBV7-9 CASSSGLAGGFLDTQYF TGTGCCAGCAGCTCGGGACTAGCGGGAGGTTTTTTGGATACGCAGTATTTT
TRBD1 TRBJ1-1 - TRBV29-1 CSVEMMTGGAFF TGCAGCGTTGAGATGATGACAGGGGGAGCTTTCTTT
- TRBJ1-5 - TRBV28 CASSSPQGIVSQPQHF TGTGCCAGCAGTTCCCCGCAGGGAATCGTTAGTCAGCCCCAGCATTTT
- TRBJ2-7 many TRBV27 CASSLAGTSYEQYF TGTGCCAGCAGTTTGGCAGGGACCTCCTACGAGCAGTACTTC
- TRBJ2-7 - TRBV7-8 CASSLERGYNEQYF TGTGCCAGCAGCTTAGAGAGGGGATACAACGAGCAGTACTTC
TRBD2 TRBJ2-1 few TRBV25-1 CASRNGLAGVNEQFF TGTGCCAGCAGGAACGGTTTAGCGGGAGTAAATGAGCAGTTCTTC
TRBD2 TRBJ2-1 - TRBV5-1 CASSRTSGSPHEQFF TGCGCCAGCAGCCGGACTAGCGGGAGCCCCCATGAGCAGTTCTTC
TRBD1 TRBJ2-3 - TRBV28 CASSSGSTRGDTQYF TGTGCCAGCAGCTCCGGGTCGACCAGGGGGGATACGCAGTATTTT
- TRBJ2-5 - TRBV20-1 CSARAVSGKYQETQYF TGCAGTGCTAGAGCCGTTAGCGGAAAGTACCAAGAGACCCAGTACTTC
TRBD2 TRBJ2-1 - TRBV29-1 CSAETPTSGAPNKQFF TGCAGCGCCGAAACTCCAACTAGCGGAGCCCCCAATAAGCAGTTCTTC
TRBD2 TRBJ2-3 - TRBV10-3 CAIFGGTDTQYF TGTGCCATCTTCGGGGGGACAGATACGCAGTATTTT
TRBD1 TRBJ2-5 - TRBV5-1 CASSWKETGSQETQYF TGCGCCAGCAGCTGGAAAGAGACAGGGTCTCAAGAGACCCAGTACTTC
- TRBJ1-4 - TRBV20-1 CSAPTGIRNEKLFF TGCAGTGCCCCGACGGGGATACGGAATGAAAAACTGTTTTTT
TRBD1 TRBJ1-2 - TRBV4-2 CASSQDGTGVKNYGYTF TGTGCCAGCAGCCAAGACGGGACAGGGGTGAAGAACTATGGCTACACCTTC
- TRBJ1-1 - TRBV10-2 CASSALYSNTEAFF TGCGCCAGCAGTGCACTTTATTCGAACACTGAAGCTTTCTTT
- TRBJ1-5 - TRBV15 CATSPGAQSNQPQHF TGTGCCACCAGCCCAGGGGCACAGAGCAATCAGCCCCAGCATTTT
- TRBJ2-7 - TRBV29-1 CSVESGNYEQYF TGCAGCGTTGAATCAGGAAACTACGAGCAGTACTTC
- TRBJ2-4 - TRBV27 CASSFSSGLAKNIQYF TGTGCCAGCAGTTTCTCTAGTGGGCTAGCCAAAAACATTCAGTACTTC
TRBD2 TRBJ2-3 few TRBV29-1 CSVDEETTSGVTDTQYF TGCAGCGTTGACGAGGAGACGACTAGCGGAGTCACAGATACGCAGTATTTT
- TRBJ2-5 - TRBV7-9 CASSSNLQETQYF TGTGCCAGCAGCTCCAACCTACAAGAGACCCAGTACTTC
TRBD2 TRBJ2-3 - TRBV14 CASSKRAGSTDTQYF TGTGCCAGCAGCAAACGAGCGGGAAGCACAGATACGCAGTATTTT
- TRBJ2-4 - TRBV20-1 CSARRSQGENIQYF TGCAGTGCTAGACGGTCACAGGGTGAGAACATTCAGTACTTC
- TRBJ2-2 - TRBV28 CASSLPRTGRDTGELFF TGTGCCAGCAGTTTACCCCGGACAGGGAGGGACACCGGGGAGCTGTTTTTT
- TRBJ1-2 - TRBV4-2 CASSQVAGGRDGYTF TGTGCCAGCAGCCAAGTAGCGGGGGGCAGGGACGGCTACACCTTC
TRBD2 TRBJ2-3 - TRBV20-1 CSARDLGLAVFGDTQYF TGCAGTGCTAGAGATTTGGGACTAGCGGTGTTTGGAGATACGCAGTATTTT
TRBD1 TRBJ1-2 - TRBV3-1 CASSPSRQGSNYGYTF TGTGCCAGCAGCCCTTCTAGACAGGGGTCTAACTATGGCTACACCTTC
- TRBJ2-3 - TRBV3-1 CASSQDKDTQYF TGTGCCAGCAGCCAAGATAAGGATACGCAGTATTTT
TRBD1 TRBJ1-2 - TRBV12-3/TRBV12-4 CASSDRQGAGDGYTF TGTGCCAGCAGTGACCGACAGGGGGCGGGGGATGGCTACACCTTC
- TRBJ1-2 - TRBV6-5 CASSYSRSPAYGYTF TGTGCCAGCAGTTACTCCAGGTCGCCCGCTTATGGCTACACCTTC
- TRBJ2-1 few TRBV2 CATGKTLRSAYNEQFF TGTGCCACCGGGAAAACATTACGTTCGGCCTACAATGAGCAGTTCTTC
TRBD2 TRBJ2-1 - TRBV27 CASSLKAGGYNGQFF TGTGCCAGCAGTTTAAAAGCGGGAGGATACAATGGGCAGTTCTTC
TRBD1 TRBJ2-7 - TRBV10-3 CAMRESQGVYEQYF TGTGCCATGAGGGAGTCACAGGGGGTCTACGAGCAGTACTTC
TRBD2 TRBJ2-1 - TRBV6-6 CASRIAGGSTEQFF TGTGCCAGCAGAATAGCGGGAGGGAGCACCGAGCAGTTCTTC
- TRBJ2-7 - TRBV9 CASSALPTGREQYF TGTGCCAGCAGCGCCCTCCCAACAGGGCGCGAGCAGTACTTC
TRBD1 TRBJ1-5 - TRBV20-1 CSAGGGHPQPQHF TGCAGTGCTGGAGGGGGCCACCCCCAGCCCCAGCATTTT
- TRBJ2-7 - TRBV7-9 CASSPPGGILEQYF TGTGCCAGCAGCCCCCCGGGGGGCATCTTGGAGCAGTACTTC
- TRBJ2-7 - TRBV10-3 CAISDGPYEQYF TGTGCCATCAGTGATGGCCCCTACGAGCAGTACTTC
- TRBJ2-3 - TRBV20-1 CSAWDLTTDTQYF TGCAGTGCTTGGGACTTGACTACAGATACGCAGTATTTT